Presented here are 2 T cell receptor beta chains from one specimen sequenced in a study of T cell repertoires in cytomegalovirus infection. One entry per CDR3 protein, called by TCRdb with MiXCR from the reads. Found here are about 85,000 distinct CDR3 sequences, 40% to 50% of them singletons; the top ten hold 85% to 95%. These TCRs' antigens remain unknown. The source was CD8+ T cells from cultured PBMCs, collected from culture after CMV antigen stimulation. The receptors here all came from a human donor in good health (CMV status not recorded). Some clones in this sample may be carry-over from other donors' samples.

This clonotype was counted a few times. The V gene is TRBV5-5, the J gene TRBJ2-1; TRBD1 matches 8 bases. V shed 4 bases, J shed 8 bases, and the junction held 11 bases outside the gene matches. CDR3 size: 15 residues. Germline-derived CDR1 and CDR2 are SGHKS and YYEKEE (reference sequence). In DNA, the CDR3 is TGTGCCAGCAGCGCGGACAGGGTAGGGTACGATGAGCAGTTCTTC. Residues: CASSADRVGYDEQFF.

This clonotype has only a few counts. The rearrangement joins TRBV7-3 to TRBJ2-3; 15 bases map to TRBD2. The germline gives CDR1 SGHTA, CDR2 FQGTGA. J lost 6 bases, V lost 5 bases, and 3 bases had no gene match. The CDR3 covers 15 residues. CDR3 region: CASSRTSGRADTQYF. The DNA for the CDR3 is TGTGCCAGCAGCAGGACTAGCGGGAGGGCCGATACGCAGTATTTT.